The subject of this entry is one TCR beta chain. The specificity of this receptor is unknown. No base quality information exists; no much larger clone differs at one position. Libraries were made using the immunoSEQ multiplex PCR assay. A mixture of 60 forward primers for TCR Vbeta segments and 13 reverse primers for TCR Jbeta segments was used in the multiplex PCR. The CDR3 region of rearranged TCR beta genes was amplified from genomic DNA with a multiplex PCR assay. The amplified TCR beta libraries were sequenced on the Illumina HiSeq System as 87-base-pair reads. The authors' pipeline ran thus. Across the 600 to 700 repertoires, a later analysis counted 60 million to 90 million unique TCR beta chains, roughly 11 million of which were shared by at least two donors. A nearest-neighbor algorithm error-corrected the raw reads and collapsed the reads into unique sequences, merging closely related sequences to remove PCR and sequencing errors. To assign V, D and J gene segments, CDR3 sequences were aligned to IMGT reference sequences. Each retained sequence needed at least a six-nucleotide match to both a V gene segment and a J gene segment. A rearrangement was called productive if the CDR3 had no stop codons and remained in frame with V and J, and every other rearrangement was called non-productive. Following IMGT convention, CDR3 was defined as the stretch from the second conserved V-encoded cysteine to the conserved J-encoded phenylalanine. Sequences without an unambiguous match to a single V gene segment were excluded from the earlier analysis of about 600 of the donors. In an earlier analysis of about 590 of the donors, a V segment was called functional when productive rearrangements were above 56.7%, and segregating when the standard deviation between donors exceeded 5%. A statistical classification framework was developed to diagnose cytomegalovirus status using the catalog of TCR beta chain sequences. V and J gene assignment, in a later analysis, came from comparing TCR nucleotide sequences with IMGT/GENE-DB human TR gene sequences. A later analysis assigned CDR3 sequences and most-parsimonious VDJ recombination scenarios with the TCRdist pipeline. In a later analysis, each TCR beta chain was defined by its CDR3 amino acid sequence together with its V-gene family, and reads without a unique V-gene family were excluded. To address suspected cross-contamination and a sequencing artifact, a later analysis removed under 600 highly shared, low-generation-probability nucleotide sequences. In a later analysis, a clonal expansion index was calculated for each public chain from normalized within-repertoire ranks of inferred template counts. Generation probabilities in a later analysis came from a VDJ recombination model fitted to out-of-frame rearrangements, and those results were checked against IGoR. A later analysis scored TCR-TCR, TCR-HLA and TCR-CMV co-occurrence with hypergeometric tests, applying a repertoire-size bias correction to TCR pairs. To estimate false discovery rates, a later analysis permuted the HLA or CMV assignments 20 times. In a later analysis, co-occurring TCRs were grouped using DBSCAN, with TCRdist sequence similarity added in when clustering inside HLA-allele-positive subsets. Repertoires with fewer than 30,000 or more than 120,000 public chains, plus five repertoires with anomalous nucleotide sharing, were excluded from co-occurrence clustering. Entries here come from immuneACCESS through TCRdb and include only in-frame sequences with V and J called. Some clones fail to appear in such tables; in the studies checked, an unresolved V gene covers under half of the shortfall, and the cause of the remainder is unknown. That table is the source of V, J and clone size, and D and trimming were worked out from the DNA. This sample comprises approximately 170,000 clones, roughly 81% of them detected only once. The ten top clones hold around 2.5% of the sample.

The cohort consisted of 600 to 750 healthy bone marrow donors. At the time of sampling, all cohort members were nominally healthy, though unrecorded immune exposures were likely present. The donor was CMV seropositive and was included in the group of 289 seropositive cohort members. Every donor gave a peripheral blood sample, and the peripheral blood mononuclear cells from that sample were used for TCR beta sequencing. The Qiagen DNeasy Blood Extraction Kit was used to extract genomic DNA from the blood cell samples. The entry originates in a study of cytomegalovirus exposure and HLA in healthy donors (dated by TCRdb to 2015 to 2018). As for the study more broadly: In an earlier analysis of under 750 of the donors, 276 Gb of sequence data and 117 million unique TCR beta sequences from about 179 million T cells were reported. Among the roughly 400 genotyped donors, 75% to 90% belonged to the genetic ancestry cluster associated with self-reported Caucasian donors. The T cell repertoires of 666 subjects were profiled by immunosequencing and related to cytomegalovirus serostatus. About five DR-DQ haplotypes were treated as single units for association and clustering because of strong linkage in the cohort. Rather than drawing on any new phenotypic data, the later analysis identified candidate immune exposures from TCR beta sequences and the way those sequences occurred across donors. In a later genetic analysis, genome-wide SNP genotypes for about three fifths of the 666 donors were used, and that subset was treated as a discovery cohort. On average, roughly 250,000 unique TCR beta nucleotide sequences were sequenced per donor among a few hundred genotyped donors of the cohort, with 15% to 20% of those sequences being non-productive. The aim of the study was to test whether cataloging public T cell receptors could identify signatures of past pathogen exposure. Approximately 300 gigabases of sequencing data and 78 million or so unique TCR sequences were included in an early release covering about 700 HLA-typed donors. Both class I and class II loci were covered by HLA typing, at four-digit resolution. In an earlier analysis of roughly 580 of the donors, high-throughput TCR beta sequencing was used to judge whether each TCR beta V gene segment behaved as functional or pseudogenic. To study patterns of TCR occurrence, a later analysis re-analyzed previously published TCR beta repertoires from more than 550 donors and added high-resolution HLA genotyping. To predict cytomegalovirus infection status, the study brought together high-throughput TCR immunosequencing, statistical association of individual TCRs with disease status, and machine learning. The number of donors typed differed by locus, with about 629-640 for A, B, C, DRB1 and DQB1, more than 500 for DQA1, about 610 for DPA1, and some 470 for DPB1. In addition to the first cohort of several hundred subjects, a separate validation cohort of 130 or so different subjects was used. Donor age, sex, ethnicity and CMV serostatus were compiled together with the repertoire data. Every discovery cohort repertoire had been produced on one sequencing platform.

Findings and caveats that apply to the study as a whole: A further reported finding was that TCR beta sequences accurately predicted the HLA-A and HLA-B alleles for most subjects in the first cohort. Most CMV-associated TCR beta chains appeared to be HLA-restricted in a later analysis, and the HLA associations seemed to be driven largely by CMV exposure. Most TCR sequences were observed very rarely across donors, whereas some public TCRs were present in many individuals. In an earlier analysis of some 500 of the donors, most TCR beta V segments were observed in productive rearrangements about 90% or about 30% of the time, broadly matching IMGT annotations. The authors suggested that the approach could potentially be extended to other disease states and immunological phenotypes. V-gene and J-gene trimming of TCR beta chains was associated with a missense DCLRE1C variant in a later genetic analysis, and the association was replicated in an independent cohort. The study gave a list of some 150 TCR beta chains associated with cytomegalovirus. The classifier was reported to diagnose cytomegalovirus status with high specificity and sensitivity in both the original and validation cohorts. A group of highly shared sequence variants was considered likely to be a technical artifact of the sequencing pipeline. A later genetic analysis reported fewer N-insertions in productive TCRs among donors in an Asian-associated ancestry cluster than the roughly 640-donor mean. Because counts were too low, fewer than 20 rarely observed V segments, including chromosome 9 orphons, were excluded from the earlier analysis of several hundred of the donors. A later analysis found that HLA-associated TCR beta chains were more clonally expanded and had lower generation probabilities than equally common non-associated chains. Because HLA typing was missing for some donors at each locus, association tests included only the typed subset. At a false discovery rate of 0.05, a later analysis linked fewer than 20,000 TCR beta sequences to specific HLA alleles. When HLA alleles, especially DR and DQ, strongly co-occurred, TCR associations were difficult to assign to individual alleles. Correlated functional status among segregating V segments might reflect linkage disequilibrium, but an unknown experimental factor could not be ruled out. The cohort was sequenced for TCR beta chains only, and without alpha or paired-chain data the features that could be detected were limited. The only immune exposure information available for the cohort was CMV serostatus. A later analysis found that TCR association rates varied across HLA loci, with DRB1 alleles showing the most associated TCRs and HLA-C alleles the fewest. According to a later analysis, parvovirus B19, influenza, CMV and Epstein-Barr virus appeared linked to several top co-occurrence clusters. Sequencing depth was assumed to be roughly uniform across donors in the presence/absence analyses, though that assumption may not hold. In vitro tests confirmed that a few of the cytomegalovirus-associated TCR beta chains recognize cytomegalovirus antigens.

The receptor comes from a young man in good health and CMV-seropositive. The source material was PBMCs.

CDR3 loop: CASSLDLRDTIYF. The nucleotide sequence reads TGTGCCAGCAGCTTAGATCTCCGGGACACCATATATTTT. The V and J segments used are TRBV7-9 and TRBJ1-3; a confident D gene designation cannot be given. V and J are truncated by 1 base and 8 bases respectively, leaving an intervening sequence of 9 bases. The germline V gene (reference sequence) gives CDR1 as SEHNR and CDR2 as FQNEAQ. The CDR3, cysteine through phenylalanine, is 13 amino acids long. Only the CDR3 DNA stays, 39 bases, in frame from base 1.